Listed below are T cell receptor beta chains from one sample, sequenced in a study of radiation and T cells in renal cell carcinoma. Data came from immunoSEQ multiplex PCR; TCRdb stores just in-frame clones and leaves some out. Of 100,000 to 150,000 clones listed, approximately 78% are singletons. The sample here was blood, taken from a patient whose treatment included radiotherapy and nephrectomy. Receptor source: an older woman with renal cell carcinoma. The CDR3 runs from the conserved cysteine through the conserved F or W. Each record gives: D gene, J gene, V gene, CDR3 protein. A D gene is named only where the DNA matches it firmly.

d_call: TRBD2; j_call: TRBJ2-2; v_call: TRBV19; cdr3_aa: CASSFLAGQAGELFF
d_call: .; j_call: TRBJ2-2; v_call: TRBV18; cdr3_aa: CASSLRGMDTGELFF
d_call: TRBD2; j_call: TRBJ2-1; v_call: TRBV2; cdr3_aa: CARTRLAGGDEQFF
d_call: .; j_call: TRBJ1-2; v_call: TRBV28; cdr3_aa: CASSLIYGYTF
d_call: .; j_call: TRBJ2-7; v_call: TRBV27; cdr3_aa: CASSPSSDRIYEQYF
d_call: .; j_call: TRBJ1-1; v_call: TRBV7-3; cdr3_aa: CASSPGRGDTEAFF
d_call: TRBD2; j_call: TRBJ2-5; v_call: TRBV5-4; cdr3_aa: CASSRGLAGETQYF
d_call: TRBD1; j_call: TRBJ1-1; v_call: TRBV2; cdr3_aa: CASSALQGARGTEAFF
d_call: TRBD1; j_call: TRBJ1-4; v_call: TRBV28; cdr3_aa: CASRPSGQGGEKLFF
d_call: .; j_call: TRBJ1-2; v_call: TRBV7-2; cdr3_aa: CASSLGDIDYGYTF
d_call: TRBD2; j_call: TRBJ2-5; v_call: TRBV7-2; cdr3_aa: CASSTPLAGGIETQYF
d_call: .; j_call: TRBJ1-1; v_call: TRBV7-2; cdr3_aa: CASSLAQNTEAFF
d_call: .; j_call: TRBJ2-3; v_call: TRBV29-1; cdr3_aa: CSVDGFTDTQYF
d_call: .; j_call: TRBJ2-5; v_call: TRBV4-1; cdr3_aa: CASSSRRNQETQYF
d_call: .; j_call: TRBJ2-6; v_call: TRBV6-5; cdr3_aa: CASKTRGSGANVLTF
d_call: TRBD2; j_call: TRBJ2-2; v_call: TRBV27; cdr3_aa: CASSFGTSGGEGELFF
d_call: .; j_call: TRBJ2-5; v_call: TRBV5-1; cdr3_aa: CASSLGSSQETQYF
d_call: .; j_call: TRBJ2-1; v_call: TRBV9; cdr3_aa: CASSVDGRGYNEQFF
d_call: TRBD1; j_call: TRBJ2-5; v_call: TRBV19; cdr3_aa: CASSTHDRVQETQYF
d_call: .; j_call: TRBJ2-7; v_call: TRBV11-2; cdr3_aa: CASSPGQASEQYF
d_call: TRBD1; j_call: TRBJ1-2; v_call: TRBV27; cdr3_aa: CASRQDRTSPYGYTF
d_call: .; j_call: TRBJ2-1; v_call: TRBV27; cdr3_aa: CASRLLGYNEQFF
d_call: .; j_call: TRBJ2-7; v_call: TRBV10-3; cdr3_aa: CAISDSQASSYEQYF
d_call: TRBD2; j_call: TRBJ2-1; v_call: TRBV4-3; cdr3_aa: CASSQEVLGLAGGEQFF
d_call: .; j_call: TRBJ2-7; v_call: TRBV19; cdr3_aa: CASTSQAGYSSYEQYF
d_call: TRBD1; j_call: TRBJ2-1; v_call: TRBV19; cdr3_aa: CATTGQGVDEQFF
d_call: .; j_call: TRBJ2-7; v_call: TRBV7-9; cdr3_aa: CASSLPFTGNEQYF
d_call: TRBD2; j_call: TRBJ2-3; v_call: TRBV4-2; cdr3_aa: CASSQDLGRGGVDTQYF
d_call: TRBD1; j_call: TRBJ2-1; v_call: TRBV19; cdr3_aa: CASSAGTGPHYEQFF
d_call: .; j_call: TRBJ2-1; v_call: TRBV5-4; cdr3_aa: CASSLTTSLLAEQFF
d_call: TRBD1; j_call: TRBJ2-1; v_call: TRBV7-3; cdr3_aa: CASSARDRGINEQFF
d_call: .; j_call: TRBJ1-3; v_call: TRBV2; cdr3_aa: CASSENRVTGNTIYF
d_call: .; j_call: TRBJ2-2; v_call: TRBV27; cdr3_aa: CASSPRDPLRGELFF
d_call: .; j_call: TRBJ1-4; v_call: TRBV9; cdr3_aa: CASSVAGQAGKLFF
d_call: .; j_call: TRBJ2-7; v_call: TRBV6-5; cdr3_aa: CASRRDTAGEQYF
d_call: TRBD1; j_call: TRBJ1-2; v_call: TRBV6-5; cdr3_aa: CASSLGTGGRYGYTF
d_call: .; j_call: TRBJ2-1; v_call: TRBV19; cdr3_aa: CASSPRSVAYNEQFF
d_call: .; j_call: TRBJ2-1; v_call: TRBV9; cdr3_aa: CASSAGHFSYNEQFF
d_call: .; j_call: TRBJ2-7; v_call: TRBV4-1; cdr3_aa: CASSQELGGSFYEQYF
d_call: .; j_call: TRBJ2-7; v_call: TRBV6-6; cdr3_aa: CASSMDGPAEQYF
d_call: TRBD1; j_call: TRBJ1-2; v_call: TRBV5-4; cdr3_aa: CASSLGVGTGMGYGYTF
d_call: .; j_call: TRBJ1-6; v_call: TRBV27; cdr3_aa: CASSPTRSYNSPLHF
d_call: .; j_call: TRBJ1-2; v_call: TRBV6-5; cdr3_aa: CASSYYPGESGYTF
d_call: .; j_call: TRBJ2-1; v_call: TRBV4-1; cdr3_aa: CASSHPPPQEQFF
d_call: .; j_call: TRBJ1-3; v_call: TRBV5-4; cdr3_aa: CASSAYRSSGNTIYF
d_call: .; j_call: TRBJ1-5; v_call: TRBV19; cdr3_aa: CASSILGQPQHF
d_call: .; j_call: TRBJ2-6; v_call: TRBV7-2; cdr3_aa: CASSPPSGANVLTF
d_call: .; j_call: TRBJ1-4; v_call: TRBV13; cdr3_aa: CASSLGTQTPGNEKLFF
d_call: .; j_call: TRBJ1-5; v_call: TRBV2; cdr3_aa: CASTQEASNQPQHF